What follows are 22 T cell receptor beta chains derived from one specimen sequenced in a study of circulating CD8 cells and anti-PD-1 response in melanoma (dated by TCRdb to about 2020). Using a BD FACSAria II cell sorter, four subsets defined by PD-1 and/or TIGIT were sorted out of live CD3+CD8+TCRalphabeta+ cells. The sequencing machine was a NextSeq 500. The QIAseq Immune Repertoire RNA Library Kit, Human TCR Panel was used to prepare TCR libraries from roughly 16 ng of total RNA. Using fastp at Q25 and MiXCR, TCRdb reprocessed the public reads and kept productive beta chains. Entries are consolidated by CDR3 protein sequence, retaining the most common genes and DNA. The sample records roughly 500 distinct CDR3 sequences, roughly 7% of which are singletons. The top ten hold roughly 45% of the sample. The sequences come from CD8+ T cells from PBMCs, collected at baseline or after one month of anti-PD-1 therapy (not recorded which). These receptor sequences come from a human donor with melanoma.

This clonotype is judged large. This chain connects TRBV19 to TRBJ1-5; D not certain. The CDR3 contains 13 residues. Germline-derived CDR1 and CDR2 are LNHDA and SQIVND (reference sequence). The V end lost 4 bases, the J end lost 2 bases, and 6 bases lay between the germline ends. Written as DNA, the CDR3 is TGTGCCAGTAGTAACGGGGGCAATCAGCCCCAGCATTTT. Translating it yields CASSNGGNQPQHF.

By its share, this clonotype is large. This chain links TRBV12-5 with TRBJ2-1; D is unresolved. Germline assignment: CDR1 LGHNT and CDR2 FRNRAP. The CDR3 totals 12 residues. V was pared by 3 bases and J by 8 bases, with 8 bases between. CDR3 DNA sequence: TGTGCTAGTGGTTTCACGAGCGATGAGCAGTTCTTC. Translating gives CASGFTSDEQFF.

This clonotype is labeled as medium-sized. This chain uses TRBV19 with TRBJ1-2; D remains unclear. The V and J ends lost 1 base and 6 bases respectively, with 6 bases between them. The germline V gene encodes CDR1 LNHDA and CDR2 SQIVND (reference sequence). The CDR3 extends over 12 amino acids. The DNA of the CDR3 is TGTGCCAGTAGTATAGCCAGGAATGGCTACACCTTC. This translates into CASSIARNGYTF.

This clonotype came up a few times. The chain employs TRBV19 and TRBJ1-1; D unclear. The CDR3 consists of 13 residues. Trimming pared 6 bases from V and 6 bases from J, leaving 14 bases between. Germline loops: CDR1 LNHDA, CDR2 SQIVND (reference sequence). CDR3 residues: CASSPSSASEAFF. In DNA, the CDR3 is TGTGCCAGTAGCCCCTCTTCGGCGTCTGAAGCTTTCTTT.

By its share, this clonotype is medium-sized (0.01 to 0.1%). This chain joins TRBV11-2 and TRBJ1-1, with a possible D match to TRBD1 (5 bases). The CDR3 contains 15 residues. Trimming removed 4 bases at V and 3 bases at J, with 15 bases between. Germline V lookup: CDR1 SGHAT, CDR2 FQNNGV. The CDR3 loop is CASSSNLGGDTEAFF. In nucleotides, the CDR3 is TGTGCCAGCAGCTCCAACTTGGGGGGGGACACTGAAGCTTTCTTT.

Note on this clonotype: This likely traces to a read error, being one base from a far larger clone. The V and J genes are TRBV19 and TRBJ2-3, with D unresolved. The J call may be wrong; the DNA end is better matched by TRBJ2-1. CDR3 length: 13 residues. CDR1 LNHDA and CDR2 SQIVND come from the germline V gene (reference sequence). The CDR3 protein is CASSIVQNSEQFF. The CDR3 nucleotides are TGTGCCAGTAGTATAGTGCAGAACAGTGAGCAGTTCTTC.

As for this clonotype: Germline is not matched at one junction end, which may reflect a read error. J is TRBJ2-7 and V is TRBV7-6; D is undetermined. The CDR3 consists of 13 residues. Germline V gives CDR1 SGHVS, CDR2 FNYEAQ. The CDR3 region has the DNA TGTGCCAGCAGCTTAGAGGAACACTACGAGCGGTACTTC. This encodes CASSLEEHYERYF.

This clonotype is deemed large. This chain joins TRBV12-3 or TRBV12-4 and TRBJ2-7, with D possibly matching TRBD2 (6 bases). V was pared by 7 bases and J by 5 bases, with 15 bases between. This CDR3 has 13 residues. The CDR3 here is CASNPGLGNEQYF. The CDR3 DNA follows: TGTGCCAGCAACCCGGGACTCGGAAACGAGCAGTACTTC.

This clonotype was counted between two and nine times. One junction end disagrees with the germline gene, perhaps due to a read error. V usage is TRBV16 and J usage is TRBJ1-1; D unclear. Germline V gene lookup returns CDR1 KGHSY and CDR2 FQNENV. CDR3 length equals 14 residues. The CDR3 DNA is TGTGCCAGCAGCCAATCGGTGGGGAGCACTGAAGCTCTCTTT. As protein: CASSQSVGSTEALF.

This clonotype is deemed large. The chain employs TRBV11-2 and TRBJ2-3, with unresolved D. Germline CDR1 and CDR2: SGHAT and FQNNGV. Trimming shortened V by 2 bases and J by 3 bases, and 15 bases separated the two germline ends. The CDR3 totals 16 residues. CDR3 sequence (DNA): TGTGCCAGCAGCTTAAGCCACCTTTACTCGACAGATACGCAGTATTTT. Protein product: CASSLSHLYSTDTQYF.

This clonotype is categorized as medium-sized. V and J are TRBV5-4 and TRBJ2-1; D gene uncertain. This CDR3 region has 17 residues. Trimming took 0 bases from V and 5 from J, leaving 18 bases between them. Germline CDR1 and CDR2: SGHNT and YYREEE (reference sequence). In DNA form, the CDR3 reads TGTGCCAGCAGCTTGGCCGGATGGACGATCAACCACAATGAGCAGTTCTTC. As protein: CASSLAGWTINHNEQFF. Full variable domain (missing parts from reference TRBV5-4 and TRBJ2-1): ETGVTQSPTHLIKTRGQQVTLRCSSQSGHNTVSWYQQALGQGPQFIFQYYREEENGRGNFPPRFSGLQFPNYSSELNVNALELDDSALYLCASSLAGWTINHNEQFFGPGTRLTVL.

By proportion, this clonotype is medium-sized (0.01 to 0.1%). Written as DNA, the CDR3 is TGTGCCAGCAGAGTGGGCACTAGCGGAACCTACGAGCAGTACTTC. It encodes CASRVGTSGTYEQYF. The rearrangement links TRBV6-1 to TRBJ2-7; 8 nucleotides agree with TRBD2. This CDR3 spans 15 amino acids. J was trimmed by 2 bases and V by 6 bases; bases with no gene match: 9. Germline loops: CDR1 MNHNS, CDR2 SASEGT.

This clonotype is deemed medium-sized. The chain carries TRBV19 and TRBJ2-2; D is ambiguous. CDR3 length: 13 amino acids. From germline, CDR1 is LNHDA and CDR2 SQIVND (reference sequence). The V gene lost 7 bases and the J gene lost 6 bases, with 12 bases spanning the gap. CDR3 amino acids: CASTLGSPGELFF. The CDR3 bases are TGTGCCAGTACCCTTGGTTCCCCCGGGGAGCTGTTTTTT. Variable domain in full (rest from reference TRBV19 and TRBJ2-2): DGGITQSPKYLFRKEGQNVTLSCEQNLNHDAMYWYRQDPGQGLRLIYYSQIVNDFQKGDIAEGYSVSREKKESFPLTVTSAQKNPTAFYLCASTLGSPGELFFGEGSRLTVL.

Judged by abundance, this clonotype is large. V and J are TRBV29-1 and TRBJ2-3; 9 nucleotides align to TRBD1. The V and J ends lost 6 bases and 6 bases, in that order; junction bases with no gene match: 13. CDR1 is SQVTM and CDR2 is ANQGSEA in the germline V gene. The CDR3 covers 15 residues. The CDR3 DNA reads TGCAGCGTCCCAGTGGGGGACAGGGTCGAGGATACGCAGTATTTT. This gives the protein CSVPVGDRVEDTQYF.

The chain joins TRBV7-6 to TRBJ2-7; no clear D. The germline V gene encodes CDR1 SGHVS and CDR2 FNYEAQ. Trimming shortened V by 1 base and J by 3 bases, and 7 bases separated the two germline ends. The CDR3 has 13 amino acids. The CDR3 sequence: CASSLEEHYEQYF. In DNA form, the CDR3 reads TGTGCCAGCAGCTTAGAGGAACACTACGAGCAGTACTTC. Variable domain in full (rest from reference TRBV7-6 and TRBJ2-7): GAGVSQSPRYKVTKRGQDVALRCDPISGHVSLYWYRQALGQGPEFLTYFNYEAQQDKSGLPNDRFSAERPEGSISTLTIQRTEQRDSAMYRCASSLEEHYEQYFGPGTRLTVT.

The table lists this clonotype with a few counts. V is TRBV5-6 and J is TRBJ2-7, with D possibly matching TRBD1 (5 bases). With 3 bases removed from V and 3 bases from J, the gap between germline ends came to 13 bases. The CDR3 contains 14 residues. Germline CDR1 and CDR2: SGHDT and YYEEEE. This chain's CDR3 is CASSWAQGYYEQYF. CDR3 sequence (DNA): TGTGCCAGCAGCTGGGCCCAGGGTTACTACGAGCAGTACTTC.

By share, this clonotype ranks as large. The genes are TRBV19 and TRBJ2-7; the D gene could be TRBD1 or TRBD2 (6 bases each). This CDR3 has 13 amino acids. Trimming left V 8 bases short and J 3 bases short, with 14 bases between. The germline V gene has CDR1 LNHDA and CDR2 SQIVND (reference sequence). CDR3 sequence (DNA): TGTGCCAGTGGGGACCGGGGGCGCTACGAGCAGTACTTC. This encodes CASGDRGRYEQYF.

In this sample, this clonotype turned up a few times. V is TRBV13 and J is TRBJ2-1; TRBD1 matches at 8 bases. The V gene end was trimmed by 3 bases and the J gene end by 13 bases; junction bases not matched to a gene: 14. Germline V gene sequence: CDR1 PRHDT, CDR2 FYEKMQ (reference sequence). The CDR3 has 15 residues. CDR3: CASSFLRGTGLLQFF. CDR3 in DNA: TGTGCCAGCAGCTTCCTTAGGGGGACAGGCCTTCTCCAGTTCTTC.

Sample share makes this clonotype large. The chain carries TRBV19 and TRBJ2-1; tentatively, D is TRBD2 (6 bases). The CDR3 extends over 14 amino acids. V lost 3 bases and J 4 bases, leaving 10 bases between the germline ends. Germline lookup yields CDR1 LNHDA and CDR2 SQIVND (reference sequence). The chain's CDR3 is CASSMLASYNEQFF. CDR3 DNA: TGTGCCAGTAGTATGCTAGCGAGTTACAATGAGCAGTTCTTC.

This clonotype is labeled as large (0.1 to 1%). V usage is TRBV19 and J usage is TRBJ1-1; D possibly corresponds to TRBD1 (6 bases). This CDR3 is built from 15 residues. Trimming shortened V by 3 bases and J by 4 bases, and 15 bases separated the two germline ends. Germline lookup yields CDR1 LNHDA and CDR2 SQIVND (reference sequence). The CDR3 loop reads CASSIFLGGGTEAFF. The CDR3 DNA is TGTGCCAGTAGTATTTTTCTTGGGGGCGGCACTGAAGCTTTCTTT.

By sample fraction, this clonotype is large. This chain connects TRBV19 to TRBJ1-2; 9 bases line up with TRBD1. There are 15 residues in the CDR3. The V and J ends lost 2 bases and 6 bases, in that order; junction bases with no gene match: 7. Per the germline V gene, CDR1 is LNHDA and CDR2 is SQIVND (reference sequence). CDR3 nucleotides: TGTGCCAGTAGTATAACAGGGGGCGCGTCGGATGGCTACACCTTC. Its translation: CASSITGGASDGYTF.

By sample share, this clonotype is medium-sized (0.01 to 0.1%). V is TRBV14 and J is TRBJ2-2, with 10 positions matching TRBD1. V gave up 6 bases and J gave up 6 bases; unmatched junction bases: 10. In germline, CDR1 is SGHDN, CDR2 FVKESK. CDR3 size: 16 residues. CDR3 loop: CASRQTWTGGSGELFF. CDR3 nucleotide sequence: TGTGCCAGCAGACAGACCTGGACAGGGGGATCCGGGGAGCTGTTTTTT.